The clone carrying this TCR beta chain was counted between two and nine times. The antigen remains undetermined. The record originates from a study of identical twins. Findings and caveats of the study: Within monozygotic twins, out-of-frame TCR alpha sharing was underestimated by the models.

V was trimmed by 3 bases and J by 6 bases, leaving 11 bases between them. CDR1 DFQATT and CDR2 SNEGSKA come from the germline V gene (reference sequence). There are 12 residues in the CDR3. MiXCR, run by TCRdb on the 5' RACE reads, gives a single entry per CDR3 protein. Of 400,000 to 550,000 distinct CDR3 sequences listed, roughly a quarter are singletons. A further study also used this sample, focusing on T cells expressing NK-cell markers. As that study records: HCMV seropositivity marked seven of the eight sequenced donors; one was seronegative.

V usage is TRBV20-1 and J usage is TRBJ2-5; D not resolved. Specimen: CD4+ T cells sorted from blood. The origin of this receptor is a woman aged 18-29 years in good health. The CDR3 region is CSASVRQQTQYF. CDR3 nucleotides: TGCAGTGCTAGTGTGCGTCAGCAGACCCAGTACTTC.